The clone carrying this T cell receptor (beta chain) was observed once. Its antigen is unidentified. Its ends do not fully match the called genes, so a read error is possible. This specimen belongs to a study of cytomegalovirus exposure and HLA in healthy donors. The study, taken as a whole, reports: Later analysis associated a missense DCLRE1C variant with TCR beta V- and J-gene trimming.

Primers: 60 Vbeta forward and 13 Jbeta reverse. Profiled with immunoSEQ multiplex PCR; TCRdb holds only in-frame clones, not every one. The sample lists under 200,000 clones; around 78% were seen once. The source of this sequence is a female donor in good health and CMV-seronegative. The sample was PBMCs.

CDR3 amino acids: CASSEGRPLAKNSQYF. CDR3 bases: TGTGCCAGTAGCGAGGGACGGCCACTAGCCAAAAACAGTCAGTACTTC. The chain recombines TRBV19 with TRBJ2-4, with D tentatively TRBD2 (6 bases). Germline CDR1 is LNHDA and CDR2 is SQIVND (reference sequence). The CDR3 has 16 amino acids.